The present TCR beta chain was sequenced within a study of blood T cells in healthy people across ages. General study points: Changes seen in expanded clonotypes were possibly confounded by donor CMV status left unknown. In these data, TCR beta diversity tracked strongly with naive T cell percentage.

Ten or more counts support this clonotype. Its antigen is not identified. The second PCR ran roughly 6 to 11 cycles with a sample-barcoded 5' primer and J-beta primers. Every cDNA molecule carried a tag from a template-switch adaptor bearing 12 random nucleotides. TCRdb redid the calling of the 5' RACE reads with MiXCR, one entry per CDR3 protein. The table records fewer than 1,000,000 distinct CDR3 sequences, about 42% of them present only once. Germline values: CDR1 SQVTM, CDR2 ANQGSEA. Trimming took 4 bases from V and 9 from J, leaving 12 bases between them. This CDR3 contains 11 residues. There were at least 6 micrograms of total RNA extracted from every sample.

The sequence came from a man older than 75 in good health. This rearrangement joins TRBV29-1 to TRBJ1-2, with D possibly matching TRBD1 (5 bases). Source material: blood. The DNA for the CDR3 is TGCAGCGTTGGGGTGGGGACGCGCTACACCTTC. This gives the protein CSVGVGTRYTF.